This paragraph covers one T cell receptor (beta chain) sequence. There are 13 residues in the CDR3. V shed 7 bases and J 3 bases; nucleotides not matched to a gene: 2. In germline, CDR1 is LNHDA, CDR2 SQIVND (reference sequence). The sample comes from a study of shared T cell receptors in the human thymus. Generated by immunoSEQ multiplex PCR, the TCRdb table keeps only in-frame clones and is missing some. The data show roughly 500,000 clones, 75% to 80% seen once. These records were also assigned to another study, of human thymus T cells. That study adds: Thymic and blood repertoires appeared to carry a bias in their V and J gene usage. Reports from related research described highly overlapping thymic repertoires among unrelated individuals.

The source material was thymocytes. The J gene is TRBJ2-7, the V gene TRBV19, with 11 positions matching TRBD1. This TCR derives from a boy younger than two with a congenital heart defect. The CDR3 DNA follows: TGTGCCAGTAAGGGGACAGGGGGCTACGAGCAGTACTTC. It yields the protein CASKGTGGYEQYF.